The 5 T cell receptor beta chains below all came from one sample that was sequenced in a study of quantifying T cell responses using KT2 cells. About the study: RNA was reverse transcribed with TCR alpha and beta constant-region primers.

A single-stranded UMI oligo with SP2 sequence was ligated to cDNA 3' ends. An equimolar mix of RC1.1 and RC1.2 primed the beta chain across TRBC1 and TRBC2. TCRdb used MiXCR to reprocess the UMI-ligation and nested PCR reads, holding one entry per CDR3 protein. The profile covers about 30,000 distinct CDR3 sequences, with about 7.1% appearing a single time and approximately 14% taken by the ten largest. Material for sequencing was PBMCs spiked with cells of the T cell clone KT2. The origin of the receptors is a human donor.

This clonotype was seen ten or more times. V is TRBV10-3 and J is TRBJ2-7; the match to TRBD2 covers 14 bases. The CDR3 spans 15 residues. Germline CDR1 and CDR2: ENHRY and SYGVKD. Trimming removed 6 bases from V and 2 bases from J; junction bases left unmatched: 3. The CDR3 sequence is CAIRTGLAGAYEQYF. The CDR3 bases are TGTGCCATCAGAACGGGACTAGCGGGGGCCTACGAGCAGTACTTC.

This clonotype was observed at least ten times. The chain couples TRBV3-1 to TRBJ1-5; 7 positions match TRBD1. Per the germline V gene, CDR1 is LGHDT and CDR2 is YNNKEL (reference sequence). The CDR3 length is 16 residues. Unmatched junction bases numbered 3, after V lost 1 base and J lost 0 bases. This CDR3 reads CASSQGTGYSNQPQHF. CDR3 nucleotides: TGTGCCAGCAGCCAAGGGACAGGATATAGCAATCAGCCCCAGCATTTT.

The sample holds many counts of this clonotype. The V gene is TRBV19, the J gene TRBJ2-1; TRBD1 matches at 9 bases. CDR3 length: 17 residues. The J segment lost 7 bases and the V segment lost 7 bases, leaving 17 bases of the junction unmatched. Germline V CDR1 and CDR2: LNHDA, SQIVND (reference sequence). The CDR3 DNA reads TGTGCCAGTAACCTCCACCCCGTCCGGGACAGGGCGAATGAGCAGTTCTTC. Protein sequence: CASNLHPVRDRANEQFF.

This clonotype was observed many times. V and J are TRBV29-1 and TRBJ1-1, with 7 bases matching TRBD1. The CDR3 runs to 13 residues. With V trimmed by 6 bases and J by 1 base, 5 bases remained unmatched. Looked up from germline, CDR1 is SQVTM and CDR2 is ANQGSEA. In nucleotides, the CDR3 is TGCAGCGTGGTAGGGACAGCGAACACTGAAGCTTTCTTT. It specifies CSVVGTANTEAFF.

This clonotype was recorded at least ten times. In DNA form, the CDR3 reads TGTGCCAGCAGTAGCGGGAGTCAATGGGTTTACGAGCAGTACTTC. It is translated as CASSSGSQWVYEQYF. The rearrangement links TRBV2 to TRBJ2-7; 8 positions agree with TRBD2. The CDR3 runs 15 residues. Germline values: CDR1 SNHLY, CDR2 FYNNEI. The J segment lost 4 bases and the V segment lost 5 bases, leaving 10 bases of the junction unmatched. Based on the CDR3 plus reference TRBV2 and TRBJ2-7, the full variable domain is EPEVTQTPSHQVTQMGQEVILRCVPISNHLYFYWYRQILGQKVEFLVSFYNNEISEKSEIFDDQFSVERPDGSNFTLKIRSTKLEDSAMYFCASSSGSQWVYEQYFGPGTRLTVT.